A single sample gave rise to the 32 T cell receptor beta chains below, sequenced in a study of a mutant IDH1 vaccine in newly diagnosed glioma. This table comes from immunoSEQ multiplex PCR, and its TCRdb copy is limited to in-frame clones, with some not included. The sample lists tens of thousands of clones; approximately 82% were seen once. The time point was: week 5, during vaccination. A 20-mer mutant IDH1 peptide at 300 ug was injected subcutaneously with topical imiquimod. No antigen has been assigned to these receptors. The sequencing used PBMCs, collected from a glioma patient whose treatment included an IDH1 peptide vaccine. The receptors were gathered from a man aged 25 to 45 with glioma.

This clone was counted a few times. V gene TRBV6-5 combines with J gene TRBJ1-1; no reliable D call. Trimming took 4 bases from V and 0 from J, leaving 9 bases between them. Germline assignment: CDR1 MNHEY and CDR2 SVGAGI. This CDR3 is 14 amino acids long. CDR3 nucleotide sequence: TGTGCCAGCAGTTCCCCGCGCATGAACACTGAAGCTTTCTTT. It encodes CASSSPRMNTEAFF.

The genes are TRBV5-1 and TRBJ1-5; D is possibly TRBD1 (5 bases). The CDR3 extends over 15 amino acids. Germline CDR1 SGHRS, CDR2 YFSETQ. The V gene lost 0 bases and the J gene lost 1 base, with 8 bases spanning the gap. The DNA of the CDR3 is TGCGCCAGCAGCTTGGACAGGTCCAGCAATCAGCCCCAGCATTTT. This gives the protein CASSLDRSSNQPQHF.

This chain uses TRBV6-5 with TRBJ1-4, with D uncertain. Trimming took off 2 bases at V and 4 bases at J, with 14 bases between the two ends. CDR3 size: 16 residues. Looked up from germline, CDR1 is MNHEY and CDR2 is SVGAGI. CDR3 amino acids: CASSYQAASLNEKLFF. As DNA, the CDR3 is TGTGCCAGCAGTTACCAAGCGGCGAGCCTTAATGAAAAACTGTTTTTT.

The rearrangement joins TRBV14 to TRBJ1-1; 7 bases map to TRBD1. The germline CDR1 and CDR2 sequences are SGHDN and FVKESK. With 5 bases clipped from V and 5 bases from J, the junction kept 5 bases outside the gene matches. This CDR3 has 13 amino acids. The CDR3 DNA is TGTGCCAGCAGCACAGGGGTTATGACTGAAGCTTTCTTT. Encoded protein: CASSTGVMTEAFF.

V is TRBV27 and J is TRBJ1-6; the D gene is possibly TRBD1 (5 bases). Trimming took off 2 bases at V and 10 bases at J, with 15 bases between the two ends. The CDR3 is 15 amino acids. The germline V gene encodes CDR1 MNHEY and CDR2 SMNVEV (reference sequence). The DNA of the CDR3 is TGTGCCAGCAGTTTAATAAGGGGCGTCGAGTCACCCCTCCACTTT. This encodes CASSLIRGVESPLHF.

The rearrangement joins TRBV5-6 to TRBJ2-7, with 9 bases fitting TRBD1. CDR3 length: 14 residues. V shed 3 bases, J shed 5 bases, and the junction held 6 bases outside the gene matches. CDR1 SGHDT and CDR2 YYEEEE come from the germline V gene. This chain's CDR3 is CASSSGTGNHEQYF. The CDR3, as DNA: TGTGCCAGCAGCTCCGGGACAGGGAACCACGAGCAGTACTTC.

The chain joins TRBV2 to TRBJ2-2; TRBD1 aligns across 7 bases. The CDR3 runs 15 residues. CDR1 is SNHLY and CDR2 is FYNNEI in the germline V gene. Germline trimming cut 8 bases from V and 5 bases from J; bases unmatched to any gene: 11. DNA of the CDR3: TGTGCCAGCCGCCTTACCGGGACAGCAACCGGGGAGCTGTTTTTT. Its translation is CASRLTGTATGELFF.

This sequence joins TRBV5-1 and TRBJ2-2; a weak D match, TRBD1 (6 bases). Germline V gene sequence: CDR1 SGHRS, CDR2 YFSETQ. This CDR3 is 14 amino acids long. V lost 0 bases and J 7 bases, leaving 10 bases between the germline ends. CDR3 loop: CASSLDRAVGELFF. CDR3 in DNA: TGCGCCAGCAGCTTGGACAGGGCTGTCGGGGAGCTGTTTTTT.

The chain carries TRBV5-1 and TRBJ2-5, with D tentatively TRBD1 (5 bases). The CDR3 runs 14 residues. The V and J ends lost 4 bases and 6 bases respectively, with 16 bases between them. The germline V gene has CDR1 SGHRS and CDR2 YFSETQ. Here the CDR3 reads CASSDSGRVKTQYF. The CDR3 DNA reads TGCGCCAGCAGCGATTCGGGCAGGGTGAAGACCCAGTACTTC.

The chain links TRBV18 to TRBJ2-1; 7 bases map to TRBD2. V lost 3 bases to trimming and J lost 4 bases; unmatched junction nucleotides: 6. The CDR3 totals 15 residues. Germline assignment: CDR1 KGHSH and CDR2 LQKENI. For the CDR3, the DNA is TGTGCCAGCTCACCCGTTAGCGGGTCGTACAATGAGCAGTTCTTC. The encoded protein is CASSPVSGSYNEQFF.

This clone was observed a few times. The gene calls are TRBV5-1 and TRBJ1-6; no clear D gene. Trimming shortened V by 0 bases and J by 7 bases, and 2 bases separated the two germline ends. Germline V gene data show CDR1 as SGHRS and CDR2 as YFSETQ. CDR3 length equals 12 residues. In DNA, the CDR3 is TGCGCCAGCAGCTTGGGAAATTCACCCCTCCACTTT. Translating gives CASSLGNSPLHF. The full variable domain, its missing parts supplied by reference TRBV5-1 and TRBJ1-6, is KAGVTQTPRYLIKTRGQQVTLSCSPISGHRSVSWYQQTPGQGLQFLFEYFSETQRNKGNFPGRFSGRQFSNSRSEMNVSTLELGDSALYLCASSLGNSPLHFGNGTRLTVT.

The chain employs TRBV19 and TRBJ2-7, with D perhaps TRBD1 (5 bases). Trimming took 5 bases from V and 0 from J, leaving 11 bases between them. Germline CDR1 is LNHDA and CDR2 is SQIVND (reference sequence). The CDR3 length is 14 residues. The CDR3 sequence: CASSPAQGSYEQYF. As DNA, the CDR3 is TGTGCCAGTAGTCCAGCGCAGGGCTCCTACGAGCAGTACTTC. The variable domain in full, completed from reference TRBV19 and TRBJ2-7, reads DGGITQSPKYLFRKEGQNVTLSCEQNLNHDAMYWYRQDPGQGLRLIYYSQIVNDFQKGDIAEGYSVSREKKESFPLTVTSAQKNPTAFYLCASSPAQGSYEQYFGPGTRLTVT.

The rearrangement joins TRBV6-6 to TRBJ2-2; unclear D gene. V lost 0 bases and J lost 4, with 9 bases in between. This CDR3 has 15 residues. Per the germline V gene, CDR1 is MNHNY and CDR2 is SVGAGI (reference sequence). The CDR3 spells CASSYSAALTGELFF. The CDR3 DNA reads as TGTGCCAGCAGTTACTCGGCAGCCCTCACCGGGGAGCTGTTTTTT.

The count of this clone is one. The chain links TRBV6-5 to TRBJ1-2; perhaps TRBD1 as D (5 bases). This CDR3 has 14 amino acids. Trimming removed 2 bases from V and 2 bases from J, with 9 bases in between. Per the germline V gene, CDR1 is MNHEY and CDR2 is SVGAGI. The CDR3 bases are TGTGCCAGCAGTTACGGGGGGATCAACTATGGCTACACCTTC. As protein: CASSYGGINYGYTF.

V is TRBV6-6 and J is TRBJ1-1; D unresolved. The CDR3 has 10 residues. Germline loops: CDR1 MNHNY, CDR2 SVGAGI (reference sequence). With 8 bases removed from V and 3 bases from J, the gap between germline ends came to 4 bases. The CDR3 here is CASLYTEAFF. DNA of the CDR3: TGTGCCAGCTTGTACACTGAAGCTTTCTTT.

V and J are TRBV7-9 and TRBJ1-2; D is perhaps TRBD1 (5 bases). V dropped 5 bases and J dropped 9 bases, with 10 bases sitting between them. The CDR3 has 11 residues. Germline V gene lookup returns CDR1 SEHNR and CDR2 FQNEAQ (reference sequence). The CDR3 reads CASSHADSYTF. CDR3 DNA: TGTGCCAGCAGCCACGCGGACAGCTACACCTTC.

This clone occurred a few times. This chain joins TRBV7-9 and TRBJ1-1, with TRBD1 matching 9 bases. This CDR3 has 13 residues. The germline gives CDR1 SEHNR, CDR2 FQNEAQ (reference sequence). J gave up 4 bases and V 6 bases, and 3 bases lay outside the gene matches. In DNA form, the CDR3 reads TGTGCCAGCAGACCGACAGGGGGCACTGAAGCTTTCTTT. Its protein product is CASRPTGGTEAFF.

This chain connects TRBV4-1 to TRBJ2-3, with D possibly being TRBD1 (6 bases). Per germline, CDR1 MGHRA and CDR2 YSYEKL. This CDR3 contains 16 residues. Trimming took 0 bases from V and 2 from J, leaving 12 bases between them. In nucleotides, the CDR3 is TGCGCCAGCAGCCAAGATATGACAGGTTTCACAGATACGCAGTATTTT. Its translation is CASSQDMTGFTDTQYF.

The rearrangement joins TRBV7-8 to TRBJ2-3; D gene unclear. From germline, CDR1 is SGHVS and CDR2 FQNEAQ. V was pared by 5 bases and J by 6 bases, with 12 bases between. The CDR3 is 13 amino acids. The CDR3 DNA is TGTGCCAGCAGCCCAAGGACCCGGGATACGCAGTATTTT. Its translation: CASSPRTRDTQYF.

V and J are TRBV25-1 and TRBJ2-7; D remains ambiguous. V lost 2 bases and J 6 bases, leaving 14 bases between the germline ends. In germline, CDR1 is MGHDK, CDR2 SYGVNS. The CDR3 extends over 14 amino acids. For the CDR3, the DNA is TGTGCCAGCAGTGAAAGTCTTCCCTCAGCCGAGCAGTACTTC. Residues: CASSESLPSAEQYF.

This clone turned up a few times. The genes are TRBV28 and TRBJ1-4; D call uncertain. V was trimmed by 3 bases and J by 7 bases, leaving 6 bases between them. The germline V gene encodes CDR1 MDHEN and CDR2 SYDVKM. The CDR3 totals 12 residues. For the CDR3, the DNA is TGTGCCAGCAGTTTGTTCGGTGAAAAACTGTTTTTT. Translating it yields CASSLFGEKLFF.

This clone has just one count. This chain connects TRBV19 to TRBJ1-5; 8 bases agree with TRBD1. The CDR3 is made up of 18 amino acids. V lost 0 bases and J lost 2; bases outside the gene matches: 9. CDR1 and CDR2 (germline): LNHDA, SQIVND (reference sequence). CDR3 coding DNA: TGTGCCAGTAGTATAGATGGCGCAGGGGGCGCGGGCAATCAGCCCCAGCATTTT. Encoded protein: CASSIDGAGGAGNQPQHF.

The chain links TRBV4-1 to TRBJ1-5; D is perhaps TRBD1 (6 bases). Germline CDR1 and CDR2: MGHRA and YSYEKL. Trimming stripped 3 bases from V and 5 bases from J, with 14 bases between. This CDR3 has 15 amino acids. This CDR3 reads CASSQRGQKDQPQHF. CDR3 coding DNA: TGCGCCAGCAGCCAGCGTGGACAGAAAGATCAGCCCCAGCATTTT.

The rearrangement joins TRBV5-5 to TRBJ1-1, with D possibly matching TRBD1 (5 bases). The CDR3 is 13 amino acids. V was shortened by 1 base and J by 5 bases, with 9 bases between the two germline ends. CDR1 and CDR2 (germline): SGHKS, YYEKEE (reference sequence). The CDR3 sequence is CASSLQGRTEAFF. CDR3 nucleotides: TGTGCCAGCAGCTTGCAGGGTCGGACTGAAGCTTTCTTT.

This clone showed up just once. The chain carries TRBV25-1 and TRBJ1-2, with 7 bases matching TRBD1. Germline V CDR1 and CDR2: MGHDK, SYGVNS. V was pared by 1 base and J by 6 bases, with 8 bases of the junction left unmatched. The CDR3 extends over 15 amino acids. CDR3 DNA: TGTGCCAGCAGTGAATTTAAGGGGGCCGGGGATGGCTACACCTTC. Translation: CASSEFKGAGDGYTF.

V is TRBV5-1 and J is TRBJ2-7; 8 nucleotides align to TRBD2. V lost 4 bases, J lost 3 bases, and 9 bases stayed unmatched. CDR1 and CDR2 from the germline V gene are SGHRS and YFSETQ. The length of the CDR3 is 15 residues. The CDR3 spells CASSRVSGAFYEQYF. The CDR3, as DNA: TGCGCCAGCAGCAGAGTTAGCGGGGCTTTCTACGAGCAGTACTTC.

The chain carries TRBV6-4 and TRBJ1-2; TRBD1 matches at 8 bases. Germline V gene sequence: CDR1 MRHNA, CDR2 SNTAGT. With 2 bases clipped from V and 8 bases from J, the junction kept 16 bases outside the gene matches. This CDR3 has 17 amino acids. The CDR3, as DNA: TGTGCCAGCAGTGACGATAATTCTCGGACAGGGAGGCACGGCTACACCTTC. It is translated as CASSDDNSRTGRHGYTF.

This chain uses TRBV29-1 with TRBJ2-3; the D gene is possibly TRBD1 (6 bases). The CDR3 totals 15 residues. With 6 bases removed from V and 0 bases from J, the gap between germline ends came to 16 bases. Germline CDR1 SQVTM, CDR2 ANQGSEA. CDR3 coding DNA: TGCAGCGTGGCCCGGGACACAGCTAGCACAGATACGCAGTATTTT. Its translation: CSVARDTASTDTQYF.

CDR3 coding DNA: TGTGCCAGCAGCTTGAGGACTAGCGGGGGGGCTTTGGATACGCAGTATTTT. Translation gives CASSLRTSGGALDTQYF. The chain couples TRBV7-8 to TRBJ2-3, with TRBD2 identical over 15 bases. Losses at the gene ends were 3 bases for V and 6 bases for J; bases not matched to a gene: 7. The germline gives CDR1 SGHVS, CDR2 FQNEAQ. The CDR3 runs to 17 residues.

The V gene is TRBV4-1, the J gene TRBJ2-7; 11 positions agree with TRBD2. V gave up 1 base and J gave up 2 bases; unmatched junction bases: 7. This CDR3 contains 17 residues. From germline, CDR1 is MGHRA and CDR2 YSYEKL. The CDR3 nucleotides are TGCGCCAGCAGCCAAGTAACTAGCGGGGGCGGCACCTACGAGCAGTACTTC. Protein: CASSQVTSGGGTYEQYF.

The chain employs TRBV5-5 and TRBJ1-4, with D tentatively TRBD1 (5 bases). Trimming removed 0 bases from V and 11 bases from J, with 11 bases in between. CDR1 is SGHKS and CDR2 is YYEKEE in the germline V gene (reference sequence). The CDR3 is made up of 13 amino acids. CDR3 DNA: TGTGCCAGCAGCTTGGATTTGGCAGGGAAACTGTTTTTT. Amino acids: CASSLDLAGKLFF.

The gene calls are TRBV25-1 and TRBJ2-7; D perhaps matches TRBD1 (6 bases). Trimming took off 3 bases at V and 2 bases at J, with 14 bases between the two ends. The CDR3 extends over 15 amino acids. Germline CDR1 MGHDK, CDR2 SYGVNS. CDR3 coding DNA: TGTGCCAGCAGTGAGAACAGGGTACAAACCTACGAGCAGTACTTC. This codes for CASSENRVQTYEQYF.